The 10 T cell receptor beta chains presented below share a single source sample, sequenced in a study of CD8+CD57+ T cells in acquired aplastic anemia. TCR beta VDJ and CDR3 profiles were obtained from a genomic DNA template. TCRdb re-called the reads with MiXCR, one entry per CDR3 protein. The profile covers some 280,000 distinct CDR3 sequences, with 55% to 65% appearing a single time and 7.5% to 9% taken by the ten largest. Material: sorted CD4+, CD8+, or CD8+CD57+ T cells (not recorded which) from PBMCs. These TCRs come from a human donor with severe aplastic anemia or a healthy control (not recorded which).

This clonotype was recorded once. The genes are TRBV5-4 and TRBJ2-7, with D perhaps matching TRBD2 (5 bases). Germline V gene sequence: CDR1 SGHNT, CDR2 YYREEE (reference sequence). This CDR3 is built from 15 residues. V dropped 4 bases and J dropped 0 bases, with 14 bases sitting between them. CDR3 nucleotides: TGTGCCAGCAGCCTGGGCGGACTCAGCTCCTACGAGCAGTACTTC. Its protein is CASSLGGLSSYEQYF.

The J gene is TRBJ2-7, the V gene TRBV2; 12 nucleotides agree with TRBD1. Germline assignment: CDR1 SNHLY and CDR2 FYNNEI. The trim removed 6 bases at V and 2 bases at J, leaving 5 bases unmatched. The CDR3 consists of 15 residues. CDR3 region: CASRLRDRGPYEQYF. The CDR3 DNA sequence: TGTGCCAGCAGACTCCGGGACAGGGGGCCCTACGAGCAGTACTTC.

The chain links TRBV5-1 to TRBJ1-6, with D possibly TRBD1 on 5 matching bases. Germline assignment: CDR1 SGHRS and CDR2 YFSETQ. There are 15 residues in the CDR3. V was cut by 0 bases and J by 6 bases, with 10 bases left in between. The CDR3 sequence: CASSLGVGGNSPLHF. CDR3 sequence (DNA): TGCGCCAGCAGCTTGGGTGTTGGGGGTAATTCACCCCTCCACTTT.

This clonotype was recorded only once. The J gene is TRBJ2-7, the V gene TRBV11-3; perhaps TRBD2 as D (5 bases). The CDR3 consists of 12 residues. Germline CDR1 is SGHNT and CDR2 is YENEEA. V was cut by 10 bases and J by 9 bases, with 19 bases left in between. CDR3 nucleotide sequence: TGTGCCACTCGCACCCAACTAGTTGCGCAGTACTTC. Translation: CATRTQLVAQYF.

The chain carries TRBV29-1 and TRBJ1-2; unclear D gene. The CDR3 is made up of 13 amino acids. Germline V gene lookup returns CDR1 SQVTM and CDR2 ANQGSEA. The germline V and J ends were trimmed by 0 bases and 4 bases, with 9 bases remaining between them. CDR3 residues: CSVEDWSPYGYTF. Here the CDR3 DNA reads TGCAGCGTTGAAGATTGGAGTCCCTATGGCTACACCTTC.

This clonotype was seen only a few times. The rearrangement links TRBV7-9 to TRBJ2-7; D might be TRBD1 (6 bases). CDR3 length: 14 amino acids. CDR1 SEHNR and CDR2 FQNEAQ come from the germline V gene (reference sequence). Trimming left V 7 bases short and J 2 bases short, with 15 bases between. The CDR3 coding sequence is TGTGCCAGCACCCGCTCGGACAGCCCCTACGAGCAGTACTTC. Translated, it gives CASTRSDSPYEQYF.

The V gene is TRBV15, the J gene TRBJ2-7; D possibly uses TRBD1 or TRBD2 (5 bases each). CDR1 is LNHNV, CDR2 YYDKDF, per germline (reference sequence). The V end lost 3 bases, the J end lost 5 bases, and 20 bases lay between the germline ends. This CDR3 comprises 16 residues. CDR3 nucleotide sequence: TGTGCCACCAGCAGGGGTGTGGGACGCTCTCCGGACGAGCAGTACTTC. It codes for CATSRGVGRSPDEQYF.

The gene calls are TRBV7-2 and TRBJ2-5; 7 bases are a match to TRBD2. The CDR3 runs to 13 residues. V was pared by 7 bases and J by 2 bases, with 4 bases of the junction left unmatched. CDR1 and CDR2 from the germline V gene are SGHTA and FQGNSA. The CDR3 sequence: CASMGGGQETQYF. The CDR3 DNA reads TGTGCCAGCATGGGCGGGGGTCAAGAGACCCAGTACTTC.

This clonotype was counted many times. The chain uses TRBV7-9 and TRBJ2-1, with TRBD2 matching over 7 bases. J was trimmed by 1 base and V by 11 bases; bases with no gene match: 5. Germline-derived CDR1 and CDR2 are SEHNR and FQNEAQ (reference sequence). The CDR3 is made up of 13 amino acids. The CDR3 nucleotides read TGTGCCGGCGTGGGGGGGTCCTACAATGAGCAGTTCTTC. This encodes CAGVGGSYNEQFF.

The CDR3 protein is CASSLVGLTGDTQYF. In DNA form, the CDR3 reads TGCGCCAGCAGCTTGGTAGGGTTGACGGGAGATACGCAGTATTTT. The chain combines TRBV5-1 with TRBJ2-3; no clear D gene. The germline CDR1 and CDR2 sequences are SGHRS and YFSETQ. The CDR3 extends over 15 amino acids. V gave up 0 bases and J gave up 5 bases, with 13 bases separating them. Together with reference TRBV5-1 and TRBJ2-3, the CDR3 gives the full variable domain: KAGVTQTPRYLIKTRGQQVTLSCSPISGHRSVSWYQQTPGQGLQFLFEYFSETQRNKGNFPGRFSGRQFSNSRSEMNVSTLELGDSALYLCASSLVGLTGDTQYFGPGTRLTVL.